Below, one TCR beta chain is given with its context. The CDR3 has 14 residues. The V segment lost 7 bases and the J segment 1 base; nucleotides outside the gene matches: 4. Germline lookup yields CDR1 SGHVS and CDR2 FQNEAQ. This sample was included in a study of blood T cell repertoires in COVID-19. Profiling relied on immunoSEQ multiplex PCR, and the TCRdb table lists in-frame clones only, not all of them. The table shows 150,000 to 160,000 clones, with 85% to 90% occurring only once. The rearrangement uses TRBV7-8 and TRBJ2-1, with 7 bases aligning to TRBD1. The origin of this receptor is a middle-aged woman with acute or convalescent COVID-19. The sequencing sample was made of peripheral blood. CDR3 nucleotide sequence: TGTGCCAGCACCAGACAGGGATCCTACAATGAGCAGTTCTTC. This encodes CASTRQGSYNEQFF.